Listed here are 3 T cell receptor beta chains from one sample, sequenced in a study of blood T cells in healthy people across ages. Next came a second PCR, run for about 6 to 12 cycles, which used a sample-barcoded 5' primer along with a J-beta primer mix. TCRdb used MiXCR to reprocess the 5' RACE reads, holding one entry per CDR3 protein. This sample has more than 700,000 distinct CDR3 sequences, with roughly 53% found just once. The sample consisted of blood. These receptors came from a man at least 80 years old in good health.

This clonotype was observed once. This rearrangement joins TRBV7-2 to TRBJ2-5; 8 bases agree with TRBD1. Unmatched junction bases numbered 5, after V lost 4 bases and J lost 4 bases. Germline loops: CDR1 SGHTA, CDR2 FQGNSA. The CDR3 contains 14 residues. This chain's CDR3 is CASSSRTGTETQYF. The CDR3 nucleotides read TGTGCCAGCAGCTCGAGGACAGGGACAGAGACCCAGTACTTC.

This clonotype has only a few counts. The V call is TRBV18, the J call TRBJ1-5; a weak D match, TRBD1 (5 bases). CDR1 and CDR2 from the germline V gene are KGHSH and LQKENI. The CDR3 spans 14 residues. Trimming removed 2 bases from V and 2 bases from J, with 7 bases in between. The CDR3 DNA reads TGTGCCAGCTCACCAGACAGCGGCAATCAGCCCCAGCATTTT. Protein sequence: CASSPDSGNQPQHF.

This clonotype has just a few counts. The rearrangement uses TRBV18 and TRBJ2-1; 8 nucleotides match TRBD1. V gave up 4 bases and J gave up 5 bases; unmatched junction bases: 10. In germline, CDR1 is KGHSH, CDR2 LQKENI. The CDR3 loop spans 16 amino acids. In DNA, the CDR3 is TGTGCCAGCTCACTTACAACCGGGACAGGAGACAATGAGCAGTTCTTC. It translates to CASSLTTGTGDNEQFF.